Reported below is one T cell receptor beta chain. The data were obtained in a study of control samples from healthy donors and cancer patients. Some clones are missing from TCRdb's copy, which holds only in-frame ones; the method was immunoSEQ multiplex PCR. The sample includes over 150,000 clones, approximately 94% seen only once; the top ten take around 13%. Sequencing input: PBMCs. The TCR comes from a man aged 60 to 75 with colorectal cancer.

CDR3 residues: CASSSRAPETQYF. The DNA of the CDR3 is TGTGCCAGCAGCTCCCGGGCACCAGAGACCCAGTACTTC. The chain employs TRBV12-3 or TRBV12-4 and TRBJ2-5; no clear D gene. With 6 bases removed from V and 4 bases from J, the gap between germline ends came to 12 bases. CDR3 length: 13 amino acids.